The 4 T cell receptor beta chains in this list originate from one sample, sequenced in a study of tumor-infiltrating lymphocytes in primary liver carcinoma. The input was 450 to 550 ng total RNA; TCR beta cDNA was made from it with a constant-region primer. Three nested multiplex PCR rounds, a slightly modified ARM-PCR, produced the libraries for TCR beta. Primers for the first two PCR rounds were TRBV1-TRBV30 forward primers and a C-beta reverse primer (around 10 cycles per round). Each CDR3 protein is one row after TCRdb ran MiXCR on the multiplex PCR reads. The data hold some 120,000 distinct CDR3 sequences, with around 64% observed a single time. RNA and DNA were co-extracted from approximately 20-30 mg of unsorted bulk tissue. The sample was liver tumor tissue from sampling region 3. Subset: tumor region T3, left-lateral pole. The receptor set was obtained from a woman between 55 and 75 years old with primary liver carcinoma and hepatitis B virus infection.

Remarks on this clonotype: This sequence may be a read error, since a much larger clone differs from it by one base. V and J are TRBV7-8 and TRBJ2-7; 13 positions match TRBD2. V gave up 5 bases and J gave up 3 bases; unmatched junction bases: 1. The CDR3 is 14 residues long. CDR1 SGHVS and CDR2 FQNEAQ come from the germline V gene. The CDR3 region is CASSRLAGGYEQYF. CDR3 DNA sequence: TGTGCCAGCAGCCGACTAGCGGGAGGCTACGAGCAGTACTTC. Full variable domain (missing parts from reference TRBV7-8 and TRBJ2-7): GAGVSQSPRYKVAKRGQDVALRCDPISGHVSLFWYQQALGQGPEFLTYFQNEAQLDKSGLPSDRFFAERPEGSVSTLKIQRTQQEDSAVYLCASSRLAGGYEQYFGPGTRLTVT.

In the case of this clonotype: In this CDR3 the conserved last residue, phenylalanine or tryptophan, is missing, so a read error is likely. The chain combines TRBV29-1 with TRBJ2-3; 9 nucleotides agree with TRBD2. J gave up 4 bases and V 4 bases, and 6 bases lay outside the gene matches. This CDR3 has 14 residues. Looked up from germline, CDR1 is SQVTM and CDR2 is ANQGSEA. In DNA form, the CDR3 reads TGCAGCGTTGCTGGCGGGAGGGGTGCAGATACGCAGTATATT. It translates to CSVAGGRGADTQYI.

The chain uses TRBV5-1 and TRBJ2-1; 12 nucleotides align to TRBD2. CDR3 length equals 17 residues. Germline lookup yields CDR1 SGHRS and CDR2 YFSETQ. Germline trimming cut 3 bases from V and 7 bases from J; bases unmatched to any gene: 11. The CDR3 is CASSSLDLAGGGNEQFF. Written as DNA, the CDR3 is TGCGCCAGCAGCTCGTTAGACCTAGCGGGAGGGGGAAATGAGCAGTTCTTC.

Notes on this clonotype: The junction differs from germline at one of its ends, possibly a read error. The CDR3 protein is CSVEDLLGLAGANPDTQHF. The CDR3 DNA reads as TGCAGCGTTGAAGATTTGCTGGGACTAGCGGGAGCGAATCCCGATACGCAACATTTT. The V gene is TRBV29-1, the J gene TRBJ2-3, with 14 bases matching TRBD2. The CDR3 contains 19 residues. CDR1 is SQVTM, CDR2 ANQGSEA, per germline.